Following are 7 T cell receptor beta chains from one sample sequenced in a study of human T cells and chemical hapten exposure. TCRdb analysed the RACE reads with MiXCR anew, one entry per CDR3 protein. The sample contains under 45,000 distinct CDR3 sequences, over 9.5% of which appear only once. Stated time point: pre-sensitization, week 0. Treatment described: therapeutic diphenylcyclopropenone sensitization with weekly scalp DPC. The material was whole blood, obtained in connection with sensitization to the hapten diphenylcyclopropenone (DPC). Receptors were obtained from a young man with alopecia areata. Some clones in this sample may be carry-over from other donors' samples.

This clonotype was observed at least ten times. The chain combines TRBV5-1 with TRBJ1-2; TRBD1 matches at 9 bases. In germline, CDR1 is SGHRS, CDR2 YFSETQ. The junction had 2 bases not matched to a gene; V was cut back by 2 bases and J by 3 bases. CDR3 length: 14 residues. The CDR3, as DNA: TGCGCCAGCAGCTTCACAGGGGGCGACTATGGCTACACCTTC. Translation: CASSFTGGDYGYTF.

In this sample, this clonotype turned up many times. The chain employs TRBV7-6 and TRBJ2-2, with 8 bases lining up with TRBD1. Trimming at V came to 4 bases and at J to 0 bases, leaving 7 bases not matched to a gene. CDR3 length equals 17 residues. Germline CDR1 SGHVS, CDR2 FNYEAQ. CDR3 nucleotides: TGTGCCAGCAGCTCCTGGACAGGGATCACGAACACCGGGGAGCTGTTTTTT. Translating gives CASSSWTGITNTGELFF.

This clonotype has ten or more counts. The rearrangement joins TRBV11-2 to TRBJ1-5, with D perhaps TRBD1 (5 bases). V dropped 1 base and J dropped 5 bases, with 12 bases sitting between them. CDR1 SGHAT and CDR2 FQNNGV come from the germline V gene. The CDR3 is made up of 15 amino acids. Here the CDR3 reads CASSLGPRDYQPQHF. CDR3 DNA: TGTGCCAGCAGCTTAGGTCCCAGGGACTATCAGCCCCAGCATTTT.

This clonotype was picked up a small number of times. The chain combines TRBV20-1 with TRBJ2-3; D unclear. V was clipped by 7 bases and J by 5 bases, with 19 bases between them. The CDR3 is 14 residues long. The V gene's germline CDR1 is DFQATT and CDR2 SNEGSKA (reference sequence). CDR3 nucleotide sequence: TGCAGTGTTAAGAAAGCAGGACCGGGAGATACGCAGTATTTT. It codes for CSVKKAGPGDTQYF.

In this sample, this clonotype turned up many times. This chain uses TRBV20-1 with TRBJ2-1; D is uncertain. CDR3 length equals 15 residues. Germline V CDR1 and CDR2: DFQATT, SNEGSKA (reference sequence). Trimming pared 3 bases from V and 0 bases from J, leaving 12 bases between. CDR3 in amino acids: CSARRGPSSYNEQFF. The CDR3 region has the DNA TGCAGTGCTAGGCGTGGGCCCAGCTCCTACAATGAGCAGTTCTTC.

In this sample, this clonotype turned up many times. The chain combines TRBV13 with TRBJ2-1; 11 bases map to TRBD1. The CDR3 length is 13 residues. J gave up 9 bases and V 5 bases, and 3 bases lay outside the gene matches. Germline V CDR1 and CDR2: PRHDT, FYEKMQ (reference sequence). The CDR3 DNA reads TGTGCCAGCAGCGAAGGGACAGGGGGTGAGCAGTTCTTC. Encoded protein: CASSEGTGGEQFF.

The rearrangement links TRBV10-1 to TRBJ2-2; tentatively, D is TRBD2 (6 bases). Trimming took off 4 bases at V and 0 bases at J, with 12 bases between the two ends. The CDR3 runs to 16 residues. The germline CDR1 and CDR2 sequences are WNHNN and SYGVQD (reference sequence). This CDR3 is CASSAEGIPNTGELFF. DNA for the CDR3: TGCGCCAGCAGTGCGGAGGGGATCCCGAACACCGGGGAGCTGTTTTTT.